A selection of T cell receptor beta chains follows, all from one sample in a study of identical twins. TCRdb redid the calling of the 5' RACE reads with MiXCR, one entry per CDR3 protein. The sample comprises fewer than 800,000 distinct CDR3 sequences, around 7.4% of which are singletons, and over 1.5% rests with the top ten. Another study also made use of these data, one on yellow fever vaccine responses in identical twins.

The sample consisted of PBMCs. These receptors came from a young woman in good health. CDR3s include the opening cysteine and the closing phenylalanine or tryptophan. Fields, in order: clone size, J gene, V gene, D gene, CDR3 DNA, CDR3 protein. D genes are given only for firm matches. Clone size is not always given. Where it is, it says once, few, many or a class for expanded clones.

many	TRBJ2-2	TRBV28	NA	TGTGCCAGCAGTTTATTTGGGACCTCGACCGGGGAGCTGTTTTTT	CASSLFGTSTGELFF
many	TRBJ1-2	TRBV13	TRBD1	TGTGCCAGCAGCGGCGCCCGGGACAGGGGGCGAGGCTACACCTTC	CASSGARDRGRGYTF
few	TRBJ2-5	TRBV29-1	NA	TGCAGCGTTCGCGGGTCCCCAGAGACCCAGTACTTC	CSVRGSPETQYF
many	TRBJ2-1	TRBV2	TRBD1	TGTGCCAGCCTGTACCTCGAGGGGGCTGGCAATGAGCAGTTCTTC	CASLYLEGAGNEQFF
NA	TRBJ2-1	TRBV12-3/TRBV12-4	TRBD2	TGTGCCAGCACCAAACCGGGGGGGGTTGACGATGAGCAGTTCTTC	CASTKPGGVDDEQFF
NA	TRBJ2-7	TRBV3-1	NA	TGTGCCAGCAGCCAAGTAGCTGGCGGCTACGAGCAGTACTTC	CASSQVAGGYEQYF
many	TRBJ1-5	TRBV6-1	NA	TGTGCCAGCAGTCGCATCCCCAATCAGCCCCAGCATTTT	CASSRIPNQPQHF
NA	TRBJ2-5	TRBV29-1	TRBD2	TGCAGCGTTGAAGTTCTAGCGGGGGGGATCCAAGAGACCCAGTACTTC	CSVEVLAGGIQETQYF
few	TRBJ1-2	TRBV10-3	NA	TGTGCCATCACCCAACCGGGGGCTGGCTATGGCTACACCTTC	CAITQPGAGYGYTF
few	TRBJ2-3	TRBV13	TRBD2	TGTGCCAGCAGCTTACTATTAGCGGGAGTCGATACGCAGTATTTT	CASSLLLAGVDTQYF
NA	TRBJ1-6	TRBV20-1	NA	TGCAGTGCTAGGGGAGGGATGAATTCACCCCTCCACTTT	CSARGGMNSPLHF
NA	TRBJ2-5	TRBV7-8	NA	TGTGCCAGCAGCCCCCGAGGGGCGTGGGAGACCCAGTACTTC	CASSPRGAWETQYF
many	TRBJ2-1	TRBV12-3/TRBV12-4	NA	TGTGCCAGCAGTTTAGTGGTTGGTGGGTGGGTCGGCAATGAGCAGTTCTTC	CASSLVVGGWVGNEQFF
few	TRBJ2-2	TRBV11-1	TRBD1	TGTGCCAGCAGCGTACCCGGGACAGGTATCCATTCGAACACCGGGGAGCTGTTTTTT	CASSVPGTGIHSNTGELFF
NA	TRBJ2-1	TRBV7-6	NA	TGTGCCAGCAGTCCACAAACTTTAGGGATTGAGCAGTTCTTC	CASSPQTLGIEQFF
many	TRBJ1-1	TRBV28	TRBD1	TGTGCCAGCAGTCAGGGACAGGGGACAAAGACGACTGAAGCTTTCTTT	CASSQGQGTKTTEAFF
NA	TRBJ2-2	TRBV7-9	NA	TGTGCCAGCAGCTCGAATCCGAACACCGGGGAGCTGTTTTTT	CASSSNPNTGELFF
NA	TRBJ2-5	TRBV6-1	NA	TGTGCCAGCAGGGTAGGAGTTCAAGAGACCCAGTACTTC	CASRVGVQETQYF
many	TRBJ2-1	TRBV2	TRBD2	TGTGCCAGCAGTGAAAACCCTCCTAGCGGGGGCCGCTACAATGAGCAGTTCTTC	CASSENPPSGGRYNEQFF
many	TRBJ1-1	TRBV5-6	NA	TGTGCCAGCAGCTTGGCCTTAAAGGGCACTGAAGCTTTCTTT	CASSLALKGTEAFF
NA	TRBJ2-3	TRBV7-9	NA	TGTGCCAGCAGCCTATGGAACACAGATACGCAGTATTTT	CASSLWNTDTQYF
NA	TRBJ2-1	TRBV9	NA	TGTGCCAGCAGCGTAACGGAAGCCCCAATTTACAATGAGCAGTTCTTC	CASSVTEAPIYNEQFF
NA	TRBJ2-1	TRBV3-1	TRBD2	TGTGCCACCAGCCCCGGGACTAGCGGGAGAAGATACAATGAGCAGTTCTTC	CATSPGTSGRRYNEQFF
once	TRBJ2-1	TRBV28	NA	TGTGCCAGCAGTGTCGGTTCTATCAATGAGCAGTTCTTC	CASSVGSINEQFF
many	TRBJ1-1	TRBV7-2	NA	TGTGCCAGCAGCCTCACACTTGGGGACACTGAAGCTTTCTTT	CASSLTLGDTEAFF
few	TRBJ2-7	TRBV7-8	TRBD2	TGTGCCAGCAGGGGCGTTACGGGACTAGGAACCTACGAGCAGTACTTC	CASRGVTGLGTYEQYF
NA	TRBJ2-3	TRBV15	NA	TGTGCCACCAGCAGAAGAAGGGGGACTGACACAGATACGCAGTATTTT	CATSRRRGTDTDTQYF
NA	TRBJ2-7	TRBV10-3	NA	TGTGCCATCAGTGCTGTTGTGCCGGGAGAGGGTGAGCAGTACTTC	CAISAVVPGEGEQYF
few	TRBJ1-6	TRBV11-2	NA	TGTGCCAGCAGCTCATCTAGACGGAATTCACCCCTCCACTTT	CASSSSRRNSPLHF
few	TRBJ1-1	TRBV27	NA	TGTGCCAGCAGTATACTAGGACTGAACACTGAAGCTTTCTTT	CASSILGLNTEAFF
NA	TRBJ2-5	TRBV29-1	NA	TGCAGCGTTGTAGCCACTAGGAACCAAGAGACCCAGTACTTC	CSVVATRNQETQYF
few	TRBJ2-1	TRBV6-5	NA	TGTGCCAGCAGTTACCGAAGGCAGGGGGGATACAATGAGCAGTTCTTC	CASSYRRQGGYNEQFF
NA	TRBJ2-5	TRBV7-2	NA	TGTGCCAGCAGCGTTGGGGGACTTCACCAAGAGACCCAGTACTTC	CASSVGGLHQETQYF
many	TRBJ2-1	TRBV19	TRBD2	TGTGCCAGTAGTATAGTAACCGGGGGGGTCTACAATGAGCAGTTCTTC	CASSIVTGGVYNEQFF
many	TRBJ2-2	TRBV6-4	TRBD1	TGTGCCAGCAGCGCATCACCGGGACAGGCGACCGGGGAGCTGTTTTTT	CASSASPGQATGELFF
few	TRBJ2-5	TRBV6-5	NA	TGTGCCAGCAGCAGACCTCGGGGGACCCAGTACTTC	CASSRPRGTQYF
NA	TRBJ1-1	TRBV10-3	NA	TGTGCCATCACCGAGGACCGGACGAACACTGAAGCTTTCTTT	CAITEDRTNTEAFF
NA	TRBJ2-1	TRBV20-1	TRBD2	TGCAGTGCTAGAGATCCGGGACTAGAGGACAATGAGCAGTTCTTC	CSARDPGLEDNEQFF
many	TRBJ1-6	TRBV20-1	NA	TGCAGTGCTAGAGGGGACACCTATAATTCACCCCTCCACTTT	CSARGDTYNSPLHF
many	TRBJ1-5	TRBV20-1	NA	TGCAGTGCTAGAGATCGGGCGCATGCGGGGGTGAATCAGCCCCAGCATTTT	CSARDRAHAGVNQPQHF
NA	TRBJ2-1	TRBV6-5	NA	TGTGCCAGCAGTTACGGCTCAGCAGGGGTTAGTGAGCAGTTCTTC	CASSYGSAGVSEQFF
few	TRBJ1-1	TRBV10-1	TRBD1	TGCGCCAGCAGCGAGGACAGGGTGAGGACTGAAGCTTTCTTT	CASSEDRVRTEAFF